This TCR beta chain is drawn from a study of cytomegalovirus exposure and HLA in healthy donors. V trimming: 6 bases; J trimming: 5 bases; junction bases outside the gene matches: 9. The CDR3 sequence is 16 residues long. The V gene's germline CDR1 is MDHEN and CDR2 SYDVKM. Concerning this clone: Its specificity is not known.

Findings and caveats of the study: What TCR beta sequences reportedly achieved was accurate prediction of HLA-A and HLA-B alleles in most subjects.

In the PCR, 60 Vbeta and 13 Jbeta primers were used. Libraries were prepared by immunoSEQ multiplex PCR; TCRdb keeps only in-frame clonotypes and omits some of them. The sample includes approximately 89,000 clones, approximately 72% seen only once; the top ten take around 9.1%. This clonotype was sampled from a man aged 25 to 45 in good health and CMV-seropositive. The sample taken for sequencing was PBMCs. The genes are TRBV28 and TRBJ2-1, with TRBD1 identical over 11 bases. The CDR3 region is CASRSLWDRGNNEQFF. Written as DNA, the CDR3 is TGTGCCAGCAGATCCTTGTGGGACAGGGGGAACAATGAGCAGTTCTTC.